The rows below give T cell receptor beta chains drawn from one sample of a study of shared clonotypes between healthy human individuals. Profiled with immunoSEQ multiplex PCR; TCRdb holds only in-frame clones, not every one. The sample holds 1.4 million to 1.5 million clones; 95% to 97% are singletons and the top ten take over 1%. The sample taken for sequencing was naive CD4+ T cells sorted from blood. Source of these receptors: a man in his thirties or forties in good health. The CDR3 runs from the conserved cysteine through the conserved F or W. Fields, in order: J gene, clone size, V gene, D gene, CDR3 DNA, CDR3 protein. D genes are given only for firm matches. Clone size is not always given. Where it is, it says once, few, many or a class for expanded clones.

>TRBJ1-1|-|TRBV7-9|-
TGTGCCAGCAGCTTGAGACAGACGAACACTGAAGCTTTCTTT
CASSLRQTNTEAFF
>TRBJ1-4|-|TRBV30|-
TGTGCCTGGAGGTCGGCAACTAATGAAAAACTGTTTTTT
CAWRSATNEKLFF
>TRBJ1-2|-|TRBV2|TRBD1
TGTGCCAGCAGTGAGATACGGCAGGGGGACTATGGCTACACCTTC
CASSEIRQGDYGYTF
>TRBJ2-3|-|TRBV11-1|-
TGTGCCAGCAGCCTGGGCTACACAGATACGCAGTATTTT
CASSLGYTDTQYF
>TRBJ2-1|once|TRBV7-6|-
TGTGCCAGCAGCTTACTCGGGCTGGGGTCCTACAATGAGCAGTTCTTC
CASSLLGLGSYNEQFF
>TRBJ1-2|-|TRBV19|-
TGTGCCAGTAGTATAGCGGGATACAGGAATGGCTACACCTTC
CASSIAGYRNGYTF
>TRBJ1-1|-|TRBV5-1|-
TGCGCCAGCAGCTTGGAGGGGATCACTGAAGCTTTCTTT
CASSLEGITEAFF
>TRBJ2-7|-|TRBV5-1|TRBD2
TGCGCCAGCAGCTTGGCAAGCGGGAGGGGCGGCGAGCAGTACTTC
CASSLASGRGGEQYF
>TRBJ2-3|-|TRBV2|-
TGTGCCAGCAGTAGGGGCGGGACGGCAGATACGCAGTATTTT
CASSRGGTADTQYF
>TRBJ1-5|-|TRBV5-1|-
TGCGCCAGCAGCTTGGGTCCGCGAGGGGGGGACAATCAGCCCCAGCATTTT
CASSLGPRGGDNQPQHF
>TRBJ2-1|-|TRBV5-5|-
TGTGCCAGCTTACGAGGGGTGGGCTCCTACAATGAGCAGTTCTTC
CASLRGVGSYNEQFF
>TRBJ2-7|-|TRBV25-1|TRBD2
TGTGCCAGCAGTACTAGCGGGCCCTCCTACGAGCAGTACTTC
CASSTSGPSYEQYF
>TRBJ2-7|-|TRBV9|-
TGTGCCAGCAGCGTACGTAATTGGGGGAACTACGAGCAGTACTTC
CASSVRNWGNYEQYF
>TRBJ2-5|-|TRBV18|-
TGTGCCAGCTCACCACGGGCAGCCCAAGAGACCCAGTACTTC
CASSPRAAQETQYF
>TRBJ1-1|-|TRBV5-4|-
TGTGCCAGCAGCTTTGCGGCACAGAACACTGAAGCTTTCTTT
CASSFAAQNTEAFF
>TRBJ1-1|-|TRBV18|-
TGTGCCAGCTCACCCCCAGGTTTCGGGTTTGCTGAAGCTTTCTTT
CASSPPGFGFAEAFF
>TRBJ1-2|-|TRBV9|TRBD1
TGTGCCAGCAGCGTAGTCACAGGGGGTATTGGCTACACCTTC
CASSVVTGGIGYTF
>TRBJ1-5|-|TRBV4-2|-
TGTGCCAGCAGCCACGAGGACAGCCCCGAGAAGCGGCCCCAGCATTTT
CASSHEDSPEKRPQHF
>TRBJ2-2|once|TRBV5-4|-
TGTGCCAGCAGCCGGACAAGAAACGCCGGGGAGCTGTTTTTT
CASSRTRNAGELFF
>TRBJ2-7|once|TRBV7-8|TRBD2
TGTGCCAGCAGCTTATTTGGCCTAGCGGGAGCCCTTTCCTACGAGCAGTACTTC
CASSLFGLAGALSYEQYF
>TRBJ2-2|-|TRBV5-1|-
TGCGCCAGCAGCTTGACAGGGAAAGACACCGGGGAGCTGTTTTTT
CASSLTGKDTGELFF
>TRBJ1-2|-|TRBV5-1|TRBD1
TGCGCCAGCAGCTTGGCCTCCGGACAGGGAATTTACTATGGCTACACCTTC
CASSLASGQGIYYGYTF
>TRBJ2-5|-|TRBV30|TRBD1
TGTGCCTGGAGTATGAGGGGGCTGACGGCGACCCAGTACTTC
CAWSMRGLTATQYF
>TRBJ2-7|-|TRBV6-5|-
TGTGCCAGCAGCACGGGACGCCTTCTCTCCGAGCAGTACTTC
CASSTGRLLSEQYF
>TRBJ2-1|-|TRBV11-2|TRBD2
TGTGCCAGCAGTTTAAGGACTAGCGCCCTTGTAAATGAGCAGTTCTTC
CASSLRTSALVNEQFF
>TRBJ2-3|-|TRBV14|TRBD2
TGTGCCAGCAGCCAGGGACTACTAGCGGGAGGAACAGATACGCAGTATTTT
CASSQGLLAGGTDTQYF
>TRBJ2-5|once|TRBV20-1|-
TGCAGTGCAGAATGGGAGCAGACCCAGTACTTC
CSAEWEQTQYF
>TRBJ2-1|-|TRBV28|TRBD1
TGTGCCAGCAGTTCCCTACTAGACAGGGATGATGAGCAGTTCTTC
CASSSLLDRDDEQFF
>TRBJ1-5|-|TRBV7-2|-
TGTGCCAGCAGCTTACTCAGGGGCTGGGATCAGCCCCAGCATTTT
CASSLLRGWDQPQHF
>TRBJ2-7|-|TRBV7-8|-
TGTGCCAGCAGCTTAGCTGGCGGGATAACCTACGAGCAGTACTTC
CASSLAGGITYEQYF
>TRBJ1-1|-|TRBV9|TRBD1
TGTGCCAGCAGCCAACTACAGGGGAGGGGGAACACTGAAGCTTTCTTT
CASSQLQGRGNTEAFF
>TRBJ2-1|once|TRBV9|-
TGTGCCAGCAGCGTAACCCTCCTCCACTCCGCAAGCTCCTACAATGAGCAGTTCTTC
CASSVTLLHSASSYNEQFF
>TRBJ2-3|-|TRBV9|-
TGTGCCAGCAGTGTTGCAGTGGGAGGTATAGATACGCAGTATTTT
CASSVAVGGIDTQYF
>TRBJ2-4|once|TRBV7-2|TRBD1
TGTGCCAGCAGCCTAGGGGACAGGCGGAAAAACATTCAGTACTTC
CASSLGDRRKNIQYF
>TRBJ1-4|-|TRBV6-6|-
TGTGCCAGCAGTTACAGGGACGCCGGTGTGGAAAAACTGTTTTTT
CASSYRDAGVEKLFF
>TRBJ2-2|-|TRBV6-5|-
TGTGCCAGCAGGTGGAGCGGCTTAAACACCGGGGAGCTGTTTTTT
CASRWSGLNTGELFF
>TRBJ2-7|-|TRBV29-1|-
TGCAGCGTTGGGAGGACAGACGAGCAGTACTTC
CSVGRTDEQYF
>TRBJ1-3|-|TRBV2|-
TGTGCCAGCAGTGACCAGGTTTGGAACACCATATATTTT
CASSDQVWNTIYF
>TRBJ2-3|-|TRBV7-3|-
TGTGCCAGCAGCTCTCGACTCGGCACAGATACGCAGTATTTT
CASSSRLGTDTQYF
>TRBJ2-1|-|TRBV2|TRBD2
TGTGCCAGCATGGGTCAGCGGGAGGGGAATGAGCAGTTCTTC
CASMGQREGNEQFF
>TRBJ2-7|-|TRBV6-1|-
TGTGCCAGCAGTGAAGAGGTTCAGTACTTC
CASSEEVQYF
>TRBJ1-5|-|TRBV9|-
TGTGCCAGCAGCGTAGGGGGGGACGGTAGCAATCAGCCCCAGCATTTT
CASSVGGDGSNQPQHF
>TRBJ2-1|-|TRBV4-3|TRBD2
TGCGCCAGCGCGCCTTCGGGCGGGAGGGCCTACAATGAGCAGTTCTTC
CASAPSGGRAYNEQFF
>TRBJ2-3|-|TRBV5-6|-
TGTGCCAGCAGCTTCAGGCGGAGGGGAGACACAGATACGCAGTATTTT
CASSFRRRGDTDTQYF
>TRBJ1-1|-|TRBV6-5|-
TGTGCCAGCAGTTACGAGTACAACACTGAAGCTTTCTTT
CASSYEYNTEAFF
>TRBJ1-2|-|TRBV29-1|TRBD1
TGCAGCGTTGGACAGGGGCTACCTAACTATGGCTACACCTTC
CSVGQGLPNYGYTF
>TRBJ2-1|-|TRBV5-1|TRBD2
TGCGCCAGCAGCATGATCGCGGCTAGCGGGGGGAATGAGCAGTTCTTC
CASSMIAASGGNEQFF
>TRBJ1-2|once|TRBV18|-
TGTGCCAGCTCACCCCATCCCCCGGGGTCCCAGGGCTACACCTTC
CASSPHPPGSQGYTF
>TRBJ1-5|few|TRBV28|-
TGTGCCAGCAGTTTAACCCACAGCCTCTCTCAGCATTTT
CASSLTHSLSQHF
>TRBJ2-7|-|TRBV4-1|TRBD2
TGCGCCAGCAGCCAAGAGGCGACTAGCGTTTCCTACGAGCAGTACTTC
CASSQEATSVSYEQYF
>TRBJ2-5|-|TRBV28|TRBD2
TGTGCCAGCAGCTTCGGGACTAGCGGGACAGAGACCCAGTACTTC
CASSFGTSGTETQYF
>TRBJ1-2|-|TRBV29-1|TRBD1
TGCAGCGTTGAATCCGGGGCAGGGGGCGATGGCTACACCTTC
CSVESGAGGDGYTF